The clone carrying this T cell receptor (beta chain) has ten or more counts. The CDR3 has 14 amino acids. V shed 5 bases and J 4 bases; nucleotides not matched to a gene: 5. Germline CDR1 SGHAT, CDR2 FQNNGV. This entry is derived from a study of regulatory T cells in long-lasting Graves disease. Time point defined: persistent/refractory GD, antithyroid drugs over 5 years with positive TRAb. RNA extracted from PBMCs served as the sequencing template. CDR3 regions were amplified by Arm-PCR using iRepertoire HTBI primers to build TCR beta libraries. TCRdb fed the multiplex PCR reads into MiXCR, producing one record per CDR3 protein. This table has roughly 400,000 distinct CDR3 sequences, around 23% appearing once.

The chain employs TRBV11-2 and TRBJ1-2; 9 bases line up with TRBD1. The TCR sequence derives from a female donor with Graves disease. The specimen comprised peripheral blood mononuclear cells (PBMCs), sampled when the disease was refractory, from a patient treated with antithyroid drugs. The CDR3 region has the DNA TGTGCCAGCAGCCCCCGGGACAGGGCCTATGGCTACACCTTC. Translated, it gives CASSPRDRAYGYTF.